This T cell receptor (beta chain) was recorded in a study of shared clonotypes between healthy human individuals. As for the study in general: Three CD4 naive, three CD4 memory, two CD8 naive and one CD8 memory plate were used per donor. General observations from the study: Sequencing depth was expected to influence donor clonotype sharing. Sharing across four donors was highest in naive CD4 (around 5%) and lowest in memory CD8 (roughly 0.4%).

The protocol was immunoSEQ multiplex PCR, while the TCRdb copy is restricted to in-frame clones and leaves out a portion. The data show 1.6 million or so clones, approximately 98.5% seen once. Investigators divided CD4+ cells into CD45RA+ naive and CD45RA-negative memory subsets. For this clone: Its antigen is not identified.

The CDR3 runs to 15 residues. Germline values: CDR1 ENHRY, CDR2 SYGVKD. Unmatched junction bases numbered 13, after V lost 6 bases and J lost 6 bases. This sequence originates from a man between 25 and 39 years old in good health. The sample was naive CD4+ T cells sorted from blood. Documented subset: CD45RA+ positively selected. The rearrangement links TRBV10-3 to TRBJ1-2; 7 bases agree with TRBD1. CDR3 region: CAISPGQLVPNGYTF. CDR3 DNA sequence: TGTGCCATCAGCCCGGGACAGTTGGTTCCCAATGGCTACACCTTC.